This TCR beta chain was observed in a study of beta chain features in type 1 diabetes. Reverse transcription of all isolated RNA meant that expressed TCRB transcripts were sequenced. TCRdb's copy holds only in-frame clones and misses some; the assay was immunoSEQ multiplex PCR. The data show around 160,000 clones, about 50% seen once. The specimen sequenced was Tregs from blood. The TCR was taken from a man younger than 30 in good health.

CDR3 in DNA: TGTGCCAGCAGCCCCGGGACAGGGTATGGCTACACCTTC. This codes for CASSPGTGYGYTF. J is TRBJ1-2 and V is TRBV5-4, with 9 bases lining up with TRBD1. The CDR3 sequence is 13 residues long. V was clipped by 4 bases and J by 5 bases; unmatched bases: 3. Germline V CDR1 and CDR2: SGHNT, YYREEE (reference sequence).